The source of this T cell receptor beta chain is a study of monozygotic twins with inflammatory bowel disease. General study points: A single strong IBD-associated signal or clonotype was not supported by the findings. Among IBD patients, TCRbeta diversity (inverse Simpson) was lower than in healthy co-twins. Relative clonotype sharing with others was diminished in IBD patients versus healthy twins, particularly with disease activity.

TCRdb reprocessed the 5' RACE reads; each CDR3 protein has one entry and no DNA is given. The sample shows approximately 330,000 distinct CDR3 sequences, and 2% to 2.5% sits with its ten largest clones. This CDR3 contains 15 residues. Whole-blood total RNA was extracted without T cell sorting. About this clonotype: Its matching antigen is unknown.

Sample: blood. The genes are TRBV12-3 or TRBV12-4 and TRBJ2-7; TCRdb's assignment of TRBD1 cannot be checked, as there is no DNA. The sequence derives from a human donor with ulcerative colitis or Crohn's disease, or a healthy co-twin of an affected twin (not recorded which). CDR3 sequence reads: CASSKARDGTYEQYF.